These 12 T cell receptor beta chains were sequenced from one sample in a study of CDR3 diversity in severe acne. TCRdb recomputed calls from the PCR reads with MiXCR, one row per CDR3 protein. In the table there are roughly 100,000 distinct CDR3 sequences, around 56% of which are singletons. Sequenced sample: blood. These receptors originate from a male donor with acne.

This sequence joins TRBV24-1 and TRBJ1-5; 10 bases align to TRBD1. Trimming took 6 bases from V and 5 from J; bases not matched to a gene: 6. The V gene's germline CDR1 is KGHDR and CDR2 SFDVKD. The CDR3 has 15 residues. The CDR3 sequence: CATSLGTGAYQPQHF. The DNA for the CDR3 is TGTGCCACCAGTCTCGGGACAGGGGCTTATCAGCCCCAGCATTTT.

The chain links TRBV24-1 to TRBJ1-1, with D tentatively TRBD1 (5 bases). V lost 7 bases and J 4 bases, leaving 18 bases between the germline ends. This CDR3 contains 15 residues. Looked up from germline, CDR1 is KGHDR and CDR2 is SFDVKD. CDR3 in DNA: TGTGCCACCAGGGACCGGGGACGACGAGCCACTGAAGCTTTCTTT. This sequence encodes CATRDRGRRATEAFF.

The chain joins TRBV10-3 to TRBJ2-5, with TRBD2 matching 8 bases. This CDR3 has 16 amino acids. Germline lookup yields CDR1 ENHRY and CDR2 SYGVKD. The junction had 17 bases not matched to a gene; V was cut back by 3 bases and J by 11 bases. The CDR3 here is CAISEPAGDRTDTQYF. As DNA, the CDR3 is TGTGCCATCAGTGAACCAGCGGGAGACCGCACAGATACGCAGTACTTC.

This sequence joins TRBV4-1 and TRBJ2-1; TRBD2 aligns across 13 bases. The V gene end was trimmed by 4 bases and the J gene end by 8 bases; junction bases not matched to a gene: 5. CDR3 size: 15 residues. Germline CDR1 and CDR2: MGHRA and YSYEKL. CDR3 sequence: CASSRTSGSGDEQFF. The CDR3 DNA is TGCGCCAGCAGCCGGACTAGCGGGAGTGGGGATGAGCAGTTCTTC.

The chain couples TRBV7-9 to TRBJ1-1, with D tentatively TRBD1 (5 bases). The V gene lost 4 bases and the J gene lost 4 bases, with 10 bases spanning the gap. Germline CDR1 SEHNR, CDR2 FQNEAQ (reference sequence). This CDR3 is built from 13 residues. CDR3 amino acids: CASSSIGGTEAFF. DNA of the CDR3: TGTGCCAGCAGCTCCATTGGGGGCACTGAAGCTTTCTTT.

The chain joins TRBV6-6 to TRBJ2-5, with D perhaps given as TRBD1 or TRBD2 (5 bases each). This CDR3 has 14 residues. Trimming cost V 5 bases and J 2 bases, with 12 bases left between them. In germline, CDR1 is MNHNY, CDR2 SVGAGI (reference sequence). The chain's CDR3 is CASSPVGGQETQYF. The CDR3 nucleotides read TGTGCCAGCAGTCCAGTTGGGGGTCAAGAGACCCAGTACTTC.

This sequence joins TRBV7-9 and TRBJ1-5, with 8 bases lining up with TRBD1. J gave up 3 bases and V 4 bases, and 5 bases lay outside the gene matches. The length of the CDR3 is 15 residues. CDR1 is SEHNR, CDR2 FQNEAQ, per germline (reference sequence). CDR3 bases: TGTGCCAGCAGCTCGGGACAGGTGGTCAATCAGCCCCAGCATTTT. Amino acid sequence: CASSSGQVVNQPQHF.

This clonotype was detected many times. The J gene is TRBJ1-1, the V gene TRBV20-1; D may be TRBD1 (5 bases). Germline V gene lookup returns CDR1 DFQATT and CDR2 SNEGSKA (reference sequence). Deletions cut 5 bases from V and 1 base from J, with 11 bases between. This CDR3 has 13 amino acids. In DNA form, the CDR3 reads TGCAGTGCTCGTGGCGGGGGGAACACTGAAGCTTTCTTT. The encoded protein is CSARGGGNTEAFF.

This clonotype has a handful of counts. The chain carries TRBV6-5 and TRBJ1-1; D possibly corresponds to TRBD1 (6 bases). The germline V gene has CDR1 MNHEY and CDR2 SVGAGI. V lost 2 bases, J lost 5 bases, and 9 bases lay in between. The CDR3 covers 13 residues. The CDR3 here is CASSYTRGTEAFF. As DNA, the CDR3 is TGTGCCAGCAGTTACACAAGGGGGACTGAAGCTTTCTTT.

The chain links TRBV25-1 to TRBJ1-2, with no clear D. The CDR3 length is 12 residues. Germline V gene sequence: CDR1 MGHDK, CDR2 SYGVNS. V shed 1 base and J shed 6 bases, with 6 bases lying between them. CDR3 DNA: TGTGCCAGCAGTGAATCCCCCGATGGCTACACCTTC. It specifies CASSESPDGYTF.

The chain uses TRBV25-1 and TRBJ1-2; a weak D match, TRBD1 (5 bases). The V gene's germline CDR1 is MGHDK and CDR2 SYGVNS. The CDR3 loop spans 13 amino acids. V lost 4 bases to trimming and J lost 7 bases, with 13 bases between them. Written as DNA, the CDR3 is TGTGCCAGCAGTGGGGATGGGACGACTGGCTACACCTTC. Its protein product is CASSGDGTTGYTF.

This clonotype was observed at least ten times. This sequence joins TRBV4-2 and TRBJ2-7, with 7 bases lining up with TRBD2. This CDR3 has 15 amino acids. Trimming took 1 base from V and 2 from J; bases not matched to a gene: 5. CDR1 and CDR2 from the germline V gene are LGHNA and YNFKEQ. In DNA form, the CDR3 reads TGTGCCAGCAGCCAAGGTCCGGGAGGACCCTACGAGCAGTACTTC. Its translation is CASSQGPGGPYEQYF.